This TCR beta chain was retrieved from a study of T cell responses to AZD1222 COVID-19 vaccine. The assay was immunoSEQ multiplex PCR, and TCRdb's table has in-frame clones only and misses some. The sample yields 50,000 to 75,000 clones, about 70% seen once. The input for sequencing was peripheral blood, taken on day 0 of AZD1222 vaccination. This TCR came from an adult in good health.

The CDR3 sequence is CAWSPDFNYGYTF. As DNA, the CDR3 is TGTGCCTGGAGCCCCGATTTCAACTATGGCTACACCTTC. V and J are TRBV30 and TRBJ1-2, with D unclear. V was trimmed by 3 bases and J by 2 bases, leaving 10 bases between them. Germline values: CDR1 GTSNPN, CDR2 SVGIG (reference sequence). This CDR3 is 13 amino acids long.